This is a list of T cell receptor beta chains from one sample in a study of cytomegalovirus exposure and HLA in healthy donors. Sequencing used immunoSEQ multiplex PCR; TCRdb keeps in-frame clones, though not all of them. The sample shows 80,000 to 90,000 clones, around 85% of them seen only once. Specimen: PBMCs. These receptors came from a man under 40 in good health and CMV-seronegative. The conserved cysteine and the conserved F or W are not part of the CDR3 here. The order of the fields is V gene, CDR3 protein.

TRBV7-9,ASSLARTGSGYGYT
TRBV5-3,RTSSPACLNTGELF
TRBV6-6,ASSYPDQGSNQPQH
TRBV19,ASSIRDSTSEAF
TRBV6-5,ASRPGGGHGYT
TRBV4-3,ASSPGQGAGGYT
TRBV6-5,AAKSIYGYT
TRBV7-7,ASSQNRAFQETQY
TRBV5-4,ASSPKDRDYGYT
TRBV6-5,ASSWAGGTDTQY
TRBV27,ASSLAYPRQGTTYNSPLH
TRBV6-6,ASSPGQVINEQF
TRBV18,ASSPSAGTNTEAF
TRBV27,ASSPPDFRDMREKLF
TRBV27,ASSLRDNQPQH
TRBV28,ASKPGGSGNQPQH
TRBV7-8,ASSFDSAYEQY
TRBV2,ASSGGEYYGYT
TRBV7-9,ASSSPSGGSYNEQF
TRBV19,ASSTGQEVSPLH
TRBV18,ASSPTAGNEQY
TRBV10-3,AISESLAVPGEQY
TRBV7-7,ASSLKNGDEQY
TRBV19,ASSLENYNGYEQY
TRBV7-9,ASSHRGSEQY
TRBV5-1,ASSFVSGTGILSYNEQF
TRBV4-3,ASSQRSTGELF
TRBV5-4,ASSPGLAGRDTQY
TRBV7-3,ASSQTENTEAF
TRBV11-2,ASSPQRSSYNSPLH
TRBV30,AWARLQGYYEQY
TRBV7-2,ASSLGGGLDTQY
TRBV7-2,ASSPRHFSYEQY
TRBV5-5,ASSLNARVEDTEAF
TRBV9,ASSGPGQGTEAF